This TCR beta chain was identified during a study of CD8 T cells in ankylosing spondylitis. Study-wide points: Roughly eight highly homologous variants made up a TCR beta motif that seemed to typify ankylosing spondylitis blood. Disease-associated clonotypes exhibited CD8+ identity and were relatively infrequent in peripheral blood.

Germline V gene lookup returns CDR1 MNHEY and CDR2 SVGAGI. V dropped 6 bases and J dropped 4; count of bases not matched to a gene: 5. The CDR3 sequence is 15 residues long. TCR beta libraries were made by quantitative 5'-RACE with molecular barcodes. TCRdb itself ran the 5' RACE reads through MiXCR, one entry per CDR3 protein. Altogether roughly 240,000 distinct CDR3 sequences are present, roughly 8.2% being singletons, with the ten largest covering approximately 4.8%. This clonotype is medium-sized within its sample. Its antigen remains unidentified. This clonotype was obtained from a female donor with ankylosing spondylitis or in good health (not recorded which). Sequenced sample: blood, either unsorted or a sorted T cell fraction (not recorded which). The genes are TRBV6-5 and TRBJ2-1; TRBD2 aligns across 11 bases. DNA for the CDR3: TGTGCCAGCAGCCGCACTAGCGGGGGTTACAATGAGCAGTTCTTC. Translating gives CASSRTSGGYNEQFF.